The clone carrying this T cell receptor beta chain was seen many times. This sample is part of a study of Graves' ophthalmopathy and Graves' hyperthyroidism. CDR3 length: 13 residues. V was shortened by 7 bases and J by 4 bases, with 13 bases between the two germline ends. In germline, CDR1 is MDHEN, CDR2 SYDVKM. Amplified TCR beta CDR3 regions were obtained using RNA transcripts as template. First-round RT-PCR with HTBI primers preceded a second-round multiplex PCR. MiXCR, applied by TCRdb to the multiplex PCR reads, yields one record per CDR3 protein. The sample comprises some 350,000 distinct CDR3 sequences, about a sixth of which are singletons, and 2.4% rests with the top ten.

Input material: peripheral blood. The chain joins TRBV28 to TRBJ2-5, with D possibly being TRBD2 (6 bases). The receptor comes from an adult woman with stable Graves' hyperthyroidism. CDR3 amino acids: CASTLEGGETQYF. In DNA form, the CDR3 reads TGTGCCAGCACCCTAGAGGGAGGAGAGACCCAGTACTTC.